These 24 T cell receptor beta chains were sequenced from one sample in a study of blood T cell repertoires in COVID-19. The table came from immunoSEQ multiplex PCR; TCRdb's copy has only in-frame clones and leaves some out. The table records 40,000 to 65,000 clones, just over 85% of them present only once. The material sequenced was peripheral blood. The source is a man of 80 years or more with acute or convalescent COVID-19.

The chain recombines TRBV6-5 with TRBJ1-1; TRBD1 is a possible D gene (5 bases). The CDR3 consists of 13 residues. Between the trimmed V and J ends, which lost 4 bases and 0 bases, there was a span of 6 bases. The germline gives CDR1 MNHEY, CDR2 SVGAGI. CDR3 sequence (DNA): TGTGCCAGCAGTTGGGGGGTGAACACTGAAGCTTTCTTT. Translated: CASSWGVNTEAFF.

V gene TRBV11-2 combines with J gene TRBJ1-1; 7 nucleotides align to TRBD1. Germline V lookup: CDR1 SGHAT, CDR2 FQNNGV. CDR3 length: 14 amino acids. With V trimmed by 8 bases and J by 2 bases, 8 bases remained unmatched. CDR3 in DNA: TGTGCCAGCTCCAAAGGACAGGTCAACACTGAAGCTTTCTTT. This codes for CASSKGQVNTEAFF.

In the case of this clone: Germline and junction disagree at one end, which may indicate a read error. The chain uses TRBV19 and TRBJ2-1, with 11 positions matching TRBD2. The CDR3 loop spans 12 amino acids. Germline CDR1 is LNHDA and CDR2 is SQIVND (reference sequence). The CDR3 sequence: CASSSVVGLAVF. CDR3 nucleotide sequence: TGTGCCAGTAGTTCAGTGGTGGGACTAGCGGTCTTC.

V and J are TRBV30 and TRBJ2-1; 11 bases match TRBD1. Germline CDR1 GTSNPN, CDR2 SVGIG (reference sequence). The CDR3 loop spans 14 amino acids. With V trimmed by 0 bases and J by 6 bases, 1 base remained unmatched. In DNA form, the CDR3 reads TGTGCCTGGAGTGTTGGGACAGGGGGCAATGAGCAGTTCTTC. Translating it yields CAWSVGTGGNEQFF.

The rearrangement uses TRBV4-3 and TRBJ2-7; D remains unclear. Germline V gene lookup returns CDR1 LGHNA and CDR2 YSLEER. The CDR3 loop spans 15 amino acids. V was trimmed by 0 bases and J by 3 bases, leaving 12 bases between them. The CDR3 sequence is CASSQEDTISYEQYF. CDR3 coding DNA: TGCGCCAGCAGCCAAGAAGACACCATCAGCTACGAGCAGTACTTC.

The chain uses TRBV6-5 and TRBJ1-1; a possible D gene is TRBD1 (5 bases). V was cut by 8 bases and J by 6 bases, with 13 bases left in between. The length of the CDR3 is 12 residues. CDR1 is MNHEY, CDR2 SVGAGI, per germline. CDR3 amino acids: CASGYLGAEAFF. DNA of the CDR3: TGTGCCAGCGGCTATTTAGGGGCTGAAGCTTTCTTT.

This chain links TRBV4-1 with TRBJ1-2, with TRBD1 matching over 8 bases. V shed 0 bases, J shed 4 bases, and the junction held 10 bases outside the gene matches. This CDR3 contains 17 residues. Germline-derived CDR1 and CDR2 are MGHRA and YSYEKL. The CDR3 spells CASSQDLSGGIFYGYTF. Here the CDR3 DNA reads TGCGCCAGCAGCCAAGATCTCTCAGGGGGCATCTTCTATGGCTACACCTTC.

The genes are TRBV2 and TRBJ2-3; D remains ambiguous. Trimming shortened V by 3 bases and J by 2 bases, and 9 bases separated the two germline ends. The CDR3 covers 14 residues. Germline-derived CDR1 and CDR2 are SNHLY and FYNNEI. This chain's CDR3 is CASSDSLPTDTQYF. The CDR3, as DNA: TGTGCCAGCAGTGATTCCCTCCCCACAGATACGCAGTATTTT.

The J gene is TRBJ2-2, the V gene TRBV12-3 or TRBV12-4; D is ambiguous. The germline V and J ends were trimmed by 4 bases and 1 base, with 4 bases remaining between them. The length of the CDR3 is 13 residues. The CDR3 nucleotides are TGTGCCAGCAGTTCAGTGAACACCGGGGAGCTGTTTTTT. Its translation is CASSSVNTGELFF.

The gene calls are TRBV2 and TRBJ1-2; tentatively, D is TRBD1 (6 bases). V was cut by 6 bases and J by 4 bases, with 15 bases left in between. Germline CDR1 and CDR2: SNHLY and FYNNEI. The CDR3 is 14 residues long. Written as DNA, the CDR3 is TGTGCCAGCAGCCACAGGGTTGAGGGCTATGGCTACACCTTC. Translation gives CASSHRVEGYGYTF.

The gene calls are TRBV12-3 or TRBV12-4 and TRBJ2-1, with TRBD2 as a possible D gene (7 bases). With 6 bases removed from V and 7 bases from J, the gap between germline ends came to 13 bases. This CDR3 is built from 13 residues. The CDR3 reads CASRARGANEQFF. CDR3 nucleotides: TGTGCCAGCAGGGCTCGGGGGGCGAATGAGCAGTTCTTC.

This CDR3 reads CASSVELRVTEAFF. In DNA form, the CDR3 reads TGTGCCAGCAGCGTAGAGTTGAGGGTCACTGAAGCTTTCTTT. The chain has TRBV9 and TRBJ1-1; D gene unclear. V dropped 0 bases and J dropped 4 bases, with 10 bases sitting between them. The CDR3 runs to 14 residues. The germline V gene encodes CDR1 SGDLS and CDR2 YYNGEE.

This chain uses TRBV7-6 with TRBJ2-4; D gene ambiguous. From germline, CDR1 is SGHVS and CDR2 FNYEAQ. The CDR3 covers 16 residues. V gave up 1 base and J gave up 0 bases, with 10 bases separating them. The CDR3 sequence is CASSLGPVVAKNIQYF. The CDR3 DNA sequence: TGTGCCAGCAGCTTAGGCCCAGTCGTAGCCAAAAACATTCAGTACTTC.

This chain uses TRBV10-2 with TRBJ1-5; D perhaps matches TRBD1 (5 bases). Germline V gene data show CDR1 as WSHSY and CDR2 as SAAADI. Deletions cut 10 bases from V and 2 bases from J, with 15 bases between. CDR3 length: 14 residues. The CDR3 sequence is CAISQGTGNQPQHF. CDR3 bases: TGCGCCATCTCCCAGGGAACGGGCAATCAGCCCCAGCATTTT.

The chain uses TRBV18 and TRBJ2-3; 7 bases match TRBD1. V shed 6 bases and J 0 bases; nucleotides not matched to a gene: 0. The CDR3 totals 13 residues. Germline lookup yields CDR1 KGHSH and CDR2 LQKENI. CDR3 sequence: CASSDRSTDTQYF. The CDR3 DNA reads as TGTGCCAGCTCGGACAGGAGCACAGATACGCAGTATTTT.

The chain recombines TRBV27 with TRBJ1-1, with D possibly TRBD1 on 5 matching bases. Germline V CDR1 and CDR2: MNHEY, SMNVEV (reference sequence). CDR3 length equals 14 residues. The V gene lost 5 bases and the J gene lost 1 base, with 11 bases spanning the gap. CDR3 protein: CASSPRQRNTEAFF. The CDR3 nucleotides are TGTGCCAGCAGTCCTCGACAGAGGAACACTGAAGCTTTCTTT.

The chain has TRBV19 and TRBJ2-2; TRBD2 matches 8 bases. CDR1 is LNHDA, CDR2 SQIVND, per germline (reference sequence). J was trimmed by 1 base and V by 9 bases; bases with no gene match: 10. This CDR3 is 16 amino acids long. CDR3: CASNPFAGGNTGELFF. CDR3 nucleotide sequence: TGTGCCAGCAACCCATTTGCGGGGGGGAACACCGGGGAGCTGTTTTTT.

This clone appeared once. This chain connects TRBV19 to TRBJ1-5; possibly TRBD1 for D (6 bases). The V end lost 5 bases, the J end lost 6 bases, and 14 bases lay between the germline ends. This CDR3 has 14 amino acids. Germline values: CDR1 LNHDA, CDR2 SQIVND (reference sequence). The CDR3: CASSANREGQPQHF. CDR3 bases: TGTGCCAGTAGTGCAAACAGGGAGGGTCAGCCCCAGCATTTT.

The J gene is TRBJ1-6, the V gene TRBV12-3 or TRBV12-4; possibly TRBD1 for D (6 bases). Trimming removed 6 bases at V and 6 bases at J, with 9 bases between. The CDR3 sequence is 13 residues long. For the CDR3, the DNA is TGTGCCAGCAGGGGAGGGGGTAATTCACCCCTCCACTTT. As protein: CASRGGGNSPLHF.

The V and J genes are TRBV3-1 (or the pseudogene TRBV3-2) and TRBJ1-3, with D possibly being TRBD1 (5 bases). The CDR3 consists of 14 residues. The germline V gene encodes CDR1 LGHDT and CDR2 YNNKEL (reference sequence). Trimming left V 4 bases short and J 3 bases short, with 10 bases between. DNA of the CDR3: TGTGCCAGCAGCCGGAGGGGTGATGGAAACACCATATATTTT. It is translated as CASSRRGDGNTIYF.

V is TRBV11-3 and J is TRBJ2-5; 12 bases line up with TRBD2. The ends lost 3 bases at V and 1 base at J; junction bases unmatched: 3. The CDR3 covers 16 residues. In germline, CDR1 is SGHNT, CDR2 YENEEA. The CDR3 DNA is TGTGCCAGCAGCTTCGGACTAGCGGGGCCCCAAGAGACCCAGTACTTC. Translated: CASSFGLAGPQETQYF. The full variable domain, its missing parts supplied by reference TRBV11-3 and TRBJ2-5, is EAGVVQSPRYKIIEKKQPVAFWCNPISGHNTLYWYLQNLGQGPELLIRYENEEAVDDSQLPKDRFSAERLKGVDSTLKIQPAELGDSAVYLCASSFGLAGPQETQYFGPGTRLLVL.

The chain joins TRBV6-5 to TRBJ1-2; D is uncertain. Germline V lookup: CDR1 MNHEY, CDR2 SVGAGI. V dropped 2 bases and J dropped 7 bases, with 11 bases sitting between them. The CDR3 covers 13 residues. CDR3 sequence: CASSYERVGGYTF. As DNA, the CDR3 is TGTGCCAGCAGTTACGAGCGGGTTGGTGGCTACACCTTC.

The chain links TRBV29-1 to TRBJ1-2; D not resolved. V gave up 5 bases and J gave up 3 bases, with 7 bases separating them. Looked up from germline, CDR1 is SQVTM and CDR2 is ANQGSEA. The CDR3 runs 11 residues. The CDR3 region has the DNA TGCAGCGTTCAGATTGACTATGGCTACACCTTC. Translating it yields CSVQIDYGYTF.

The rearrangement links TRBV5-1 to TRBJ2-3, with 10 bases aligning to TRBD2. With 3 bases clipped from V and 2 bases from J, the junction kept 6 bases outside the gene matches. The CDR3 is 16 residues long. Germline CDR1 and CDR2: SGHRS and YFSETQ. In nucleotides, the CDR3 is TGCGCCAGCAGCTACCTACTAGCGGGGCCCACAGATACGCAGTATTTT. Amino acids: CASSYLLAGPTDTQYF.